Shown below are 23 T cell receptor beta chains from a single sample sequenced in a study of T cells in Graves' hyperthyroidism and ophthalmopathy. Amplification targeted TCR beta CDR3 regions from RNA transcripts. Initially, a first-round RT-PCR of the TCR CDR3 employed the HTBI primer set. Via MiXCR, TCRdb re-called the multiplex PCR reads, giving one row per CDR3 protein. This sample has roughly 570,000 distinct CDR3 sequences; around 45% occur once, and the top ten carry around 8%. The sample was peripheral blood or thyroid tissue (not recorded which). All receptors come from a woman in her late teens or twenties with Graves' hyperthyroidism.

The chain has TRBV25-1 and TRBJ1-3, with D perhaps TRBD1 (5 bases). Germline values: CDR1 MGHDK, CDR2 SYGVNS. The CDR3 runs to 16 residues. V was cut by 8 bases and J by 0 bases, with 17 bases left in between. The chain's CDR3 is CASSPRGVPSGNTIYF. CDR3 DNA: TGTGCCAGCTCACCACGGGGGGTCCCCTCTGGAAACACCATATATTTT.

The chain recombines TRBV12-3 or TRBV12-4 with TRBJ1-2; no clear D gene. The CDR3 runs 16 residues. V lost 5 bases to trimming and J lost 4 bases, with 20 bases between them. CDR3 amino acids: CASSSPRTVNSYGYTF. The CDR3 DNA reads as TGTGCCAGCAGTAGCCCTCGGACGGTCAATTCCTATGGCTACACCTTC.

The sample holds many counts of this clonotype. The DNA of the CDR3 is TGTGCCAGCAGCTTAGGGGTCACTGAAGCTTTCTTT. The encoded protein is CASSLGVTEAFF. The chain couples TRBV7-2 to TRBJ1-1; unclear D gene. Between the trimmed V and J ends, which lost 1 base and 4 bases, there was a span of 4 bases. This CDR3 contains 12 residues. Per germline, CDR1 SGHTA and CDR2 FQGNSA.

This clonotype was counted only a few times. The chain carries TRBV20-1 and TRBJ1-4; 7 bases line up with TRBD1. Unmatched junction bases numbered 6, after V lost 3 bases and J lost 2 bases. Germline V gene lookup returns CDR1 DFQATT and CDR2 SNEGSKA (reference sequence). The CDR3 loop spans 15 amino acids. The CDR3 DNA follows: TGCAGTGCTAGCGGGCAGGGGGGGACTAATGAAAAACTGTTTTTT. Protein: CSASGQGGTNEKLFF.

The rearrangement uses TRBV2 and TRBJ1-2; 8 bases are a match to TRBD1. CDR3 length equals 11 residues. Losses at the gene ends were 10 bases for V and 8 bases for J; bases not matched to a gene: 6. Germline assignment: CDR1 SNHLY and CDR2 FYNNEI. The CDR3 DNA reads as TGTGCCACCAAGGACAGGGCCGGCTACACCTTC. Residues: CATKDRAGYTF.

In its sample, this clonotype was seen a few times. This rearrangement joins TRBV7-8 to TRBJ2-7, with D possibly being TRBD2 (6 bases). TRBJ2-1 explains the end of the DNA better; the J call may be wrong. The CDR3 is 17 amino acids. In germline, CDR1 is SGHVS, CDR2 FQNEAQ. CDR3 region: CASSSSGRRVSYNEQFF. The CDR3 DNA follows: TGTGCCAGCAGCTCGAGCGGGCGTCGCGTCTCCTACAATGAGCAGTTCTTC.

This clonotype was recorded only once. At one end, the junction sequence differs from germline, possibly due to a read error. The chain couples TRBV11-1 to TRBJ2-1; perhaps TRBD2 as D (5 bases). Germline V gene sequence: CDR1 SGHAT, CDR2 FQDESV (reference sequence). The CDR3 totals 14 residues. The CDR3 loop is CASSQRTADNEQFF. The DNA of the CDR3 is TGCGCCAGCAGCCAGCGGACGGCGGACAATGAGCAGTTCTTC.

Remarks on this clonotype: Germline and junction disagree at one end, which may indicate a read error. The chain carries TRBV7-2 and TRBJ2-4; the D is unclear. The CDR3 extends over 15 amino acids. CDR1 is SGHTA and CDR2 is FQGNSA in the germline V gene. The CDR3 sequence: CASSLALIAKNIRYF. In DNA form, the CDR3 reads TGTGCCAGCAGCCTCGCCCTGATAGCCAAAAACATTCGGTACTTC. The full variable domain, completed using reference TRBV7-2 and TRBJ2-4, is GAGVSQSPSNKVTEKGKDVELRCDPISGHTALYWYRQSLGQGLEFLIYFQGNSAPDKSGLPSDRFSAERTGGSVSTLTIQRTQQEDSAVYLCASSLALIAKNIRYFGAGTRLSVL.

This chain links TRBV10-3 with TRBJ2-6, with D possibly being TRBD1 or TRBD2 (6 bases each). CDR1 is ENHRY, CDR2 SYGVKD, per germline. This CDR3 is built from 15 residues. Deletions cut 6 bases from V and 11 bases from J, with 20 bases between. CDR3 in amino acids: CAIRRGDIGAYVLTF. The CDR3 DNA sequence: TGTGCCATCAGGCGCGGGGACATAGGAGCCTACGTCCTGACTTTC.

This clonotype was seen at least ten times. The CDR3 sequence: CASSPPGRGTQYF. CDR3 coding DNA: TGTGCCAGCAGCCCCCCGGGACGGGGGACCCAGTACTTC. This chain links TRBV7-3 with TRBJ2-5; D tentatively fits TRBD1 or TRBD2 (5 bases each). V dropped 5 bases and J dropped 7 bases, with 14 bases sitting between them. Per germline, CDR1 SGHTA and CDR2 FQGTGA. There are 13 residues in the CDR3.

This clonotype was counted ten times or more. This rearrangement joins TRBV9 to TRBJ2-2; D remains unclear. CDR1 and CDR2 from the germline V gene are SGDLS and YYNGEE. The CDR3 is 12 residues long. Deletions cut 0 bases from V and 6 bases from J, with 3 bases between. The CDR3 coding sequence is TGTGCCAGCAGCGTAGGTTCCGGGGAGCTGTTTTTT. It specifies CASSVGSGELFF.

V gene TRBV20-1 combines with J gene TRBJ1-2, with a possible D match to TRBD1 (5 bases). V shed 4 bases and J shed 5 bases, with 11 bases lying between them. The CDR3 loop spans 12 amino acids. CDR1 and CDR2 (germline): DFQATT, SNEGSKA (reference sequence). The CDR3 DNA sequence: TGCAGTGCTATCCGACAGCCATATGGCTACACCTTC. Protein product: CSAIRQPYGYTF.

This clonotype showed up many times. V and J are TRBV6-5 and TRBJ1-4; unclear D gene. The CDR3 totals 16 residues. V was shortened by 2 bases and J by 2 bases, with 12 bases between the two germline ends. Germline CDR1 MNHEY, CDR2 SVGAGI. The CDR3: CASSYEGSTTNEKLFF. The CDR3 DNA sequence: TGTGCCAGCAGTTACGAGGGTTCCACGACTAATGAAAAACTGTTTTTT.

CDR3 loop: CASSSSSYGQGGGYGYTF. As DNA, the CDR3 is TGTGCCAGCAGTTCTAGCAGTTACGGACAGGGGGGAGGCTATGGCTACACCTTC. This sequence joins TRBV12-3 or TRBV12-4 and TRBJ1-2, with 10 bases lining up with TRBD1. CDR3 length: 18 amino acids. After removal of 4 bases from V and 4 bases from J, the junction contained 15 bases not matched to a gene.

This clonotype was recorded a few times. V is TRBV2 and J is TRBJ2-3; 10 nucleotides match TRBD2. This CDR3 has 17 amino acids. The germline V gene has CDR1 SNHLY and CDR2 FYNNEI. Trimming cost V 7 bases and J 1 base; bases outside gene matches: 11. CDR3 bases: TGTGCCAGCACTCTTTGGCTAGCGGGAGAGGGCACAGATACGCAGTATTTT. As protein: CASTLWLAGEGTDTQYF.

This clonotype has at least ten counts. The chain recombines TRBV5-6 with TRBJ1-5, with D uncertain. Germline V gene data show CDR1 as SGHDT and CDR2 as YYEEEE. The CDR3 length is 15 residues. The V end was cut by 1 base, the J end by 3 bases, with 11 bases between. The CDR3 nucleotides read TGTGCCAGCAGCTTGTATCGTGAGTACAATCAGCCCCAGCATTTT. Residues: CASSLYREYNQPQHF.

In DNA form, the CDR3 reads TGCAGTTTGGGACAGTTGAACACTGAAGCTTTCTTT. It yields the protein CSLGQLNTEAFF. The chain couples TRBV29-1 to TRBJ1-1, with 7 nucleotides matching TRBD1. CDR1 is SQVTM and CDR2 is ANQGSEA in the germline V gene. This CDR3 comprises 12 residues.

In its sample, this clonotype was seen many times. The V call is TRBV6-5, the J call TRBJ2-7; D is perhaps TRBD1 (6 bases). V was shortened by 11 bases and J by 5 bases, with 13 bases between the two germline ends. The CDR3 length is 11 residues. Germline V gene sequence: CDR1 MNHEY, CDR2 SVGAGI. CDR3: CAVGGYHEQYF. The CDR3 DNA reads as TGTGCCGTAGGGGGTTACCACGAGCAGTACTTC.

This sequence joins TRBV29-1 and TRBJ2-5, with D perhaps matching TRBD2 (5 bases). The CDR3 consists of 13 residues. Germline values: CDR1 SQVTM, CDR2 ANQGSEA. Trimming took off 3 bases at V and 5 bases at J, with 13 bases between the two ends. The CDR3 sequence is CSVEGSVRETQYF. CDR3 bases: TGCAGCGTTGAGGGGAGCGTAAGGGAGACCCAGTACTTC.

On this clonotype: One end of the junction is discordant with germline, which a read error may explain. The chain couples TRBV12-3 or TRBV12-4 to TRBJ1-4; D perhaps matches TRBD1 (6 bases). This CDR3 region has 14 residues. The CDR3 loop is CASSSRGGDEKLSF. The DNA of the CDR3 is TGTGCCAGCAGTTCCAGGGGTGGGGATGAAAAACTGTCTTTT.

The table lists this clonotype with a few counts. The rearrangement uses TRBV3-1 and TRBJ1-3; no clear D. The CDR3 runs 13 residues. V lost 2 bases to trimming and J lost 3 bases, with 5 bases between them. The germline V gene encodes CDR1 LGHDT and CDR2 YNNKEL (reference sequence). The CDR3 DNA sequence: TGTGCCAGCAGCCAAATGGGTGGAAACACCATATATTTT. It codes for CASSQMGGNTIYF.

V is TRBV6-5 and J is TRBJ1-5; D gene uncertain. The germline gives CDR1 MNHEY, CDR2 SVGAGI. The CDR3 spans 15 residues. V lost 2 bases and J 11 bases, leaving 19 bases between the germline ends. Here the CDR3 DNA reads TGTGCCAGCAGTTACCTAGCGGGAGGGCAAGAGACCCAGCATTTT. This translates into CASSYLAGGQETQHF.

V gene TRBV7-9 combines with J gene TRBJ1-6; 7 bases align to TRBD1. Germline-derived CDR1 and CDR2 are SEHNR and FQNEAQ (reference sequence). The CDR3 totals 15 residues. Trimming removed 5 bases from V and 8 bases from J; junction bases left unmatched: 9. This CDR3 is CASSPGQRGDSPLHF. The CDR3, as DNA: TGTGCCAGCAGCCCGGGACAGAGAGGGGATTCACCCCTCCACTTT.